This T cell receptor (beta chain) was obtained from a study of T cell changes during pregnancy in multiple sclerosis. V was clipped by 2 bases and J by 9 bases; unmatched bases: 7. This CDR3 has 14 amino acids. Germline CDR1 SGHVS, CDR2 FNYEAQ. Method: immunoSEQ multiplex PCR; TCRdb's copy keeps in-frame clones and lacks some. The sample holds some 100,000 clones, approximately 94% seen once. Material: peripheral blood, obtained before pregnancy. The sequence came from a female donor with multiple sclerosis, enrolled in a pregnancy study. This chain links TRBV7-6 with TRBJ1-5; TRBD1 agrees at 7 bases. The CDR3 is CASSLRDSAWPQHF. CDR3 in DNA: TGTGCCAGCAGCTTAAGGGACAGTGCCTGGCCCCAGCATTTT.